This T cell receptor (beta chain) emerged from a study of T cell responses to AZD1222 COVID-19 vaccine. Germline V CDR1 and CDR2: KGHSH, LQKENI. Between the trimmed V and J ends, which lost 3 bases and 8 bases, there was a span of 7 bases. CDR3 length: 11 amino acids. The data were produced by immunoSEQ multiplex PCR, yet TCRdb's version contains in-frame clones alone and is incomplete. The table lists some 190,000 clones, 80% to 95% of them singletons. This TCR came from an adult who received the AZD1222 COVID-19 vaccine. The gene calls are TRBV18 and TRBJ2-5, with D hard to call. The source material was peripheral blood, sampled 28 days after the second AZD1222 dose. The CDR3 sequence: CASSPVGTQYF. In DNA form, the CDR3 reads TGTGCCAGCTCACCGGTGGGAACCCAGTACTTC.